What follows are 21 T cell receptor beta chains derived from one specimen sequenced in a study of OX40 agonist ivuxolimab in advanced cancers. TCRdb's copy holds only in-frame clones and misses some; the assay was immunoSEQ multiplex PCR. The sample lists 35,000 or so clones; roughly 87% were seen once. The material sequenced was CD4+ or CD8+ T cells sorted from blood, taken in a trial of the OX40 agonist ivuxolimab. All receptors come from an adult with an advanced solid tumor such as melanoma, head and neck, liver or kidney cancer.

This chain links TRBV7-9 with TRBJ2-1, with 11 bases fitting TRBD2. The CDR3 has 12 residues. The V and J ends lost 4 bases and 13 bases, in that order; junction bases with no gene match: 3. Germline V gene data show CDR1 as SEHNR and CDR2 as FQNEAQ (reference sequence). The chain's CDR3 is CASSWTSGSQFF. For the CDR3, the DNA is TGTGCCAGCAGCTGGACTAGCGGGTCCCAGTTCTTC.

The chain links TRBV19 to TRBJ2-1; tentative D call: TRBD2 (5 bases). Trimming cost V 4 bases and J 6 bases, with 7 bases left between them. The CDR3 sequence is 12 residues long. CDR1 is LNHDA, CDR2 SQIVND, per germline (reference sequence). CDR3 sequence: CASSSGLNEQFF. In DNA, the CDR3 is TGTGCCAGTAGTAGCGGACTCAATGAGCAGTTCTTC. The variable domain in full, with the rest retrieved from reference TRBV19 and TRBJ2-1, is DGGITQSPKYLFRKEGQNVTLSCEQNLNHDAMYWYRQDPGQGLRLIYYSQIVNDFQKGDIAEGYSVSREKKESFPLTVTSAQKNPTAFYLCASSSGLNEQFFGPGTRLTVL.

The rearrangement uses TRBV5-4 and TRBJ1-1; D perhaps matches TRBD1 (6 bases). The CDR3 spans 16 residues. Germline CDR1 reads SGHNT; CDR2 reads YYREEE (reference sequence). Trimming left V 1 base short and J 3 bases short, with 16 bases between. This CDR3 reads CASSLPGALGDTEAFF. In nucleotides, the CDR3 is TGTGCCAGCAGCTTGCCGGGGGCTCTGGGGGACACTGAAGCTTTCTTT. Combining the CDR3 with reference TRBV5-4 and TRBJ1-1 gives the whole variable domain ETGVTQSPTHLIKTRGQQVTLRCSSQSGHNTVSWYQQALGQGPQFIFQYYREEENGRGNFPPRFSGLQFPNYSSELNVNALELDDSALYLCASSLPGALGDTEAFFGQGTRLTVV.

This clone was observed once. In DNA form, the CDR3 reads TGCGCCAGCAGCGAATACAATGAGCAGTTCTTC. Translating gives CASSEYNEQFF. J is TRBJ2-1 and V is TRBV5-1; D call uncertain. Trimming pared 4 bases from V and 4 bases from J, leaving 3 bases between. Germline CDR1 reads SGHRS; CDR2 reads YFSETQ. This CDR3 spans 11 amino acids.

The chain carries TRBV10-3 and TRBJ1-1, with 8 bases identical to TRBD1. From germline, CDR1 is ENHRY and CDR2 SYGVKD. V lost 5 bases to trimming and J lost 6 bases; unmatched junction nucleotides: 5. The CDR3 length is 13 residues. CDR3 sequence (DNA): TGTGCCATCAGTCGGACAGGGTCCGCTGAAGCTTTCTTT. Translating gives CAISRTGSAEAFF.

This sequence joins TRBV18 and TRBJ1-4; D ambiguous. CDR3 size: 15 residues. The germline CDR1 and CDR2 sequences are KGHSH and LQKENI. V lost 2 bases and J lost 5, with 12 bases in between. CDR3 amino acids: CASSPIRAQNEKLFF. CDR3 nucleotide sequence: TGTGCCAGCTCACCAATCCGGGCCCAAAATGAAAAACTGTTTTTT.

Concerning this clone itself: Other DNA sequences from this sample encode an identical CDR3 as well. The chain combines TRBV7-3 with TRBJ1-1; 8 bases agree with TRBD1. The length of the CDR3 is 17 residues. Germline V gene data show CDR1 as SGHTA and CDR2 as FQGTGA. The J segment lost 5 bases and the V segment lost 4 bases, leaving 15 bases of the junction unmatched. CDR3 residues: CASSSRGQGRGLTEAFF. The CDR3 bases are TGTGCCAGCAGCTCGCGAGGACAGGGTCGGGGGCTGACTGAAGCTTTCTTT.

As concerns this clone: In the same sample, other DNA sequences code for this CDR3. The chain has TRBV18 and TRBJ2-5, with D unclear. The CDR3 spans 11 residues. Trimming removed 1 base from V and 3 bases from J, with 0 bases in between. Per the germline V gene, CDR1 is KGHSH and CDR2 is LQKENI. For the CDR3, the DNA is TGTGCCAGCTCACCACAAGAGACCCAGTACTTC. This codes for CASSPQETQYF.

This chain joins TRBV4-2 and TRBJ1-6, with 9 bases lining up with TRBD1. This CDR3 has 15 amino acids. CDR1 LGHNA and CDR2 YNFKEQ come from the germline V gene. The V and J ends lost 7 bases and 9 bases, in that order; junction bases with no gene match: 10. The CDR3 nucleotides are TGTGCCAGCATCTCAGAACAGGGGGCACGTTCACCCCTCCACTTT. This gives the protein CASISEQGARSPLHF.

The chain has TRBV7-2 and TRBJ2-1; tentatively, D is TRBD1 or TRBD2 (6 bases each). CDR1 is SGHTA, CDR2 FQGNSA, per germline. The germline V and J ends were trimmed by 5 bases and 8 bases, with 22 bases remaining between them. The CDR3 spans 16 residues. CDR3 in amino acids: CASSLRPPRGGHEQFF. Here the CDR3 DNA reads TGTGCCAGCAGCCTCAGGCCGCCTAGAGGGGGGCATGAGCAGTTCTTC.

The rearrangement joins TRBV18 to TRBJ2-3; no reliable D call. Trimming cost V 8 bases and J 0 bases, with 9 bases left between them. The CDR3 consists of 13 residues. CDR1 KGHSH and CDR2 LQKENI come from the germline V gene. The CDR3 loop is CASPQTSTDTQYF. The DNA for the CDR3 is TGTGCCAGCCCACAAACTAGCACAGATACGCAGTATTTT.

The chain combines TRBV7-7 with TRBJ1-5; D remains unclear. CDR1 and CDR2 from the germline V gene are SSHAT and FNYEAQ (reference sequence). CDR3 length: 13 amino acids. Trimming stripped 1 base from V and 2 bases from J, with 3 bases between. CDR3 sequence: CASSLDRNQPQHF. Written as DNA, the CDR3 is TGTGCCAGCAGCTTAGACCGCAATCAGCCCCAGCATTTT.

Concerning this clone: The junction and the germline gene differ at one end; a read error may be behind it. This rearrangement joins TRBV5-3 to TRBJ1-5; the D gene is possibly TRBD1 (5 bases). TRBV5-3 is an open reading frame whose function is uncertain. CDR3 length: 14 amino acids. For the CDR3, the DNA is TGTGCCAGCAGCTTGGCCTCGGGGGACCAGCCCCAGCATTTT. Protein product: CASSLASGDQPQHF.

The chain couples TRBV7-7 to TRBJ2-2; D is ambiguous. Germline CDR1 reads SSHAT; CDR2 reads FNYEAQ (reference sequence). The CDR3 contains 14 residues. V was shortened by 1 base and J by 8 bases, with 11 bases between the two germline ends. CDR3: CASSLGSRGGELFF. The DNA for the CDR3 is TGTGCCAGCAGCTTAGGAAGTCGAGGAGGGGAGCTGTTTTTT.

This clone came up a few times. The CDR3: CAISESKEAGGYTF. CDR3 DNA: TGTGCCATCAGTGAGTCGAAGGAGGCGGGTGGCTACACCTTC. The genes are TRBV10-3 and TRBJ1-2; D gene uncertain. The CDR3 covers 14 residues. Per germline, CDR1 ENHRY and CDR2 SYGVKD. The V end lost 0 bases, the J end lost 7 bases, and 12 bases lay between the germline ends.

This rearrangement joins TRBV15 to TRBJ1-2; D is uncertain. The length of the CDR3 is 12 residues. With 5 bases removed from V and 7 bases from J, the gap between germline ends came to 11 bases. Germline V CDR1 and CDR2: LNHNV, YYDKDF (reference sequence). The DNA of the CDR3 is TGTGCCACCAGCGAAACGTACGGTGGCTACACCTTC. Its translation: CATSETYGGYTF.

This rearrangement joins TRBV21-1 to TRBJ2-1. TRBV21-1 is classified as a pseudogene. The length of the CDR3 is 10 residues. The CDR3: CASLIGEQFF. The CDR3 region has the DNA TGTGCCAGCCTTATTGGTGAGCAGTTCTTC.

The chain carries TRBV9 and TRBJ2-7, with TRBD1 as a possible D gene (6 bases). The germline V gene encodes CDR1 SGDLS and CDR2 YYNGEE. V lost 4 bases, J lost 5 bases, and 19 bases lay in between. The CDR3 covers 15 residues. The CDR3 protein is CASSPRGDRSHEQYF. The CDR3 DNA follows: TGTGCCAGCAGCCCAAGGGGAGACAGGTCCCACGAGCAGTACTTC.

J is TRBJ2-7 and V is TRBV12-5, with 8 bases that match TRBD1. Germline CDR1 LGHNT, CDR2 FRNRAP. This CDR3 has 19 amino acids. V shed 0 bases, J shed 3 bases, and the junction held 16 bases outside the gene matches. In DNA form, the CDR3 reads TGTGCTAGTGGTTTGGTTCCTAAATTAGGACAGGGAGCTGACTACGAGCAGTACTTC. Its protein product is CASGLVPKLGQGADYEQYF.

The chain links TRBV7-2 to TRBJ2-7; possibly TRBD1 or TRBD2 for D (6 bases each). V gave up 2 bases and J gave up 5 bases, with 16 bases separating them. The CDR3 has 15 amino acids. CDR1 SGHTA and CDR2 FQGNSA come from the germline V gene. CDR3 region: CASSLSGGTIHEQYF. CDR3 bases: TGTGCCAGCAGCTTAAGTGGCGGGACAATCCACGAGCAGTACTTC.

The chain combines TRBV5-4 with TRBJ2-5; unclear D gene. V dropped 0 bases and J dropped 2 bases, with 8 bases sitting between them. The CDR3 is 14 amino acids. Germline CDR1 SGHNT, CDR2 YYREEE (reference sequence). The CDR3 protein is CASSLGNSQETQYF. The CDR3 DNA sequence: TGTGCCAGCAGCTTGGGTAACTCACAAGAGACCCAGTACTTC. Full variable domain (outside the CDR3, taken from reference TRBV5-4 and TRBJ2-5): ETGVTQSPTHLIKTRGQQVTLRCSSQSGHNTVSWYQQALGQGPQFIFQYYREEENGRGNFPPRFSGLQFPNYSSELNVNALELDDSALYLCASSLGNSQETQYFGPGTRLLVL.